One T cell receptor (beta chain) is described in this entry. Assay: immunoSEQ multiplex PCR; the TCRdb copy retains only in-frame clones and omits some. Among about 200,000 clones, roughly 80% were seen once, and the ten largest hold approximately 0.9%. The CDR3 length is 15 residues. The J segment lost 5 bases and the V segment lost 1 base, leaving 5 bases of the junction unmatched. Germline V gene sequence: CDR1 SGHTS, CDR2 YDEGEE. During active infection, Seattle patients enrolled and were then monitored through disease. This entry comes from a study of blood T cell repertoires in COVID-19. Study overall: The cDNA or gDNA used as material had been derived from T cells, B-cell-depleted T cells, or PBMCs.

This sequence was found in a man aged 60 to 75 with COVID-19, enrolled during active disease. The material sequenced was peripheral blood. The chain carries TRBV5-8 and TRBJ1-3; 8 bases match TRBD1. CDR3 sequence: CASSLRPGGRNTIYF. The CDR3 region has the DNA TGTGCCAGCAGCTTGAGGCCAGGGGGCAGAAACACCATATATTTT.